This T cell receptor beta chain was captured by sequencing in a study of metastatic and nonmetastatic thyroid tumors. Study details: Across peripheral blood and tumor or nodule tissue samples taken from malignant and benign thyroid patients, the repertoires were compared with one another.

Study-wide results and limits: It was reported that TCR beta diversity was significantly higher in malignant thyroid tumors than benign nodules, in blood and tumor.

This CDR3 has 15 amino acids. Germline V gene sequence: CDR1 LGHDT, CDR2 YNNKEL (reference sequence). Trimming at V came to 0 bases and at J to 6 bases, leaving 8 bases not matched to a gene. Via MiXCR, TCRdb re-called the PCR reads. Of around 53,000 clones listed, more than 20% were seen once; the top ten hold approximately 4%. Note on this clone: Its antigen is still unknown.

All patients were untreated before thyroid surgery. The chain couples TRBV3-1 to TRBJ2-7, with 7 bases lining up with TRBD1. This clonotype was sampled from a female donor with papillary thyroid cancer or a benign thyroid nodule (not recorded which). Some clones in this sample may be carry-over from other donors' samples. Sample: blood. This CDR3 reads CASSQDRQGLGEQYF. The CDR3 nucleotides are TGTGCCAGCAGCCAAGATAGACAGGGTCTCGGCGAGCAGTACTTC.